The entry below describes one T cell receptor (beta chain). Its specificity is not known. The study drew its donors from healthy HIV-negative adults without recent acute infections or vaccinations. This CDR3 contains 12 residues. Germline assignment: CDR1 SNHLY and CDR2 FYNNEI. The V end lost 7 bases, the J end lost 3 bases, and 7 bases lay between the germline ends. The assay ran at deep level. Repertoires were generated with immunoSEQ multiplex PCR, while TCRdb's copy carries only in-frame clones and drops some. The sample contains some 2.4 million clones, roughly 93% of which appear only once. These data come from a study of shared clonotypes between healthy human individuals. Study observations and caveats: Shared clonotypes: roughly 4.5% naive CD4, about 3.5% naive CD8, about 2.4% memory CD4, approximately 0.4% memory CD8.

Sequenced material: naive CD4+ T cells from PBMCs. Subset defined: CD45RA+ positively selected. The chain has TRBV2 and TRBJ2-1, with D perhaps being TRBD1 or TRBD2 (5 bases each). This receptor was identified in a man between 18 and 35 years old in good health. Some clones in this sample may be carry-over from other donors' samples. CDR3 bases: TGTGCCAGCACGGGGCTCTACAATGAGCAGTTCTTC. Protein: CASTGLYNEQFF.